This TCR beta chain came from a study of T cells in Graves' hyperthyroidism and ophthalmopathy. In the ophthalmopathy cohort, Clinical Activity Score was at least 3, NOSPECS grade at least 4, and duration under 3 months. Clinical symptoms, serum thyroxine and TRAb, thyroid ultrasound and orbital computed tomography together formed the diagnostic basis. Using RNA transcripts as the source, TCR beta CDR3 regions were amplified. TCR CDR3 underwent first-round RT-PCR with the HTBI primer set. A single record per CDR3 protein comes from TCRdb applying MiXCR to the multiplex PCR reads. Of under 400,000 distinct CDR3 sequences detected, around 18% appear once; the ten largest clones hold 15%. General study points: Stable hyperthyroidism was separated from ophthalmopathy by a model based on 13 V-J features.

This clonotype has ten or more counts. What it recognizes is unknown. The origin of this receptor is a woman in her 40s with Graves' ophthalmopathy. The sequenced sample was blood.

The CDR3 is CASSYLAGAVTGELFF. DNA for the CDR3: TGTGCCAGCAGTTACCTGGCGGGAGCTGTTACCGGGGAGCTGTTTTTT. The V and J genes are TRBV6-2 or TRBV6-3 and TRBJ2-2, with 7 bases that match TRBD2. V dropped 2 bases and J dropped 5; count of bases not matched to a gene: 8. This CDR3 region has 16 residues. CDR1 and CDR2 from the germline V gene are MNHEY and SVGEGT.